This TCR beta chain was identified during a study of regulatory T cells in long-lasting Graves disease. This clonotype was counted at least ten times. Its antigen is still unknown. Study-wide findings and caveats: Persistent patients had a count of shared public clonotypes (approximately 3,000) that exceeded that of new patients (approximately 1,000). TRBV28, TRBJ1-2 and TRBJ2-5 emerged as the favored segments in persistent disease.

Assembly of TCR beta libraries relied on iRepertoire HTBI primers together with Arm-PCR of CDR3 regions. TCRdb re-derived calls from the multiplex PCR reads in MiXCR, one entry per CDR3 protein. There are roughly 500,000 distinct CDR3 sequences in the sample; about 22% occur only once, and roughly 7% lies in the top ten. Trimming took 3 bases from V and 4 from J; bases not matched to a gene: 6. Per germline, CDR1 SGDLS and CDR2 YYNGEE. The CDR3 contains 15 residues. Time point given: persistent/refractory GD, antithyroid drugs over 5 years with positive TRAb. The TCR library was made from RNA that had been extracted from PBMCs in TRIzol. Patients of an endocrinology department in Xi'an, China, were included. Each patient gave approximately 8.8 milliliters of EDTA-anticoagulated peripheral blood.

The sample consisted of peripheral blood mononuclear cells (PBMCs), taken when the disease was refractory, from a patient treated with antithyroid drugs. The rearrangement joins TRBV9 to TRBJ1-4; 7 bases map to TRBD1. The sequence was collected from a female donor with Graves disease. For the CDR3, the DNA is TGTGCCAGCAGCGCAAGGGGGCTTGTTAATGAAAAACTGTTTTTT. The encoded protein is CASSARGLVNEKLFF.